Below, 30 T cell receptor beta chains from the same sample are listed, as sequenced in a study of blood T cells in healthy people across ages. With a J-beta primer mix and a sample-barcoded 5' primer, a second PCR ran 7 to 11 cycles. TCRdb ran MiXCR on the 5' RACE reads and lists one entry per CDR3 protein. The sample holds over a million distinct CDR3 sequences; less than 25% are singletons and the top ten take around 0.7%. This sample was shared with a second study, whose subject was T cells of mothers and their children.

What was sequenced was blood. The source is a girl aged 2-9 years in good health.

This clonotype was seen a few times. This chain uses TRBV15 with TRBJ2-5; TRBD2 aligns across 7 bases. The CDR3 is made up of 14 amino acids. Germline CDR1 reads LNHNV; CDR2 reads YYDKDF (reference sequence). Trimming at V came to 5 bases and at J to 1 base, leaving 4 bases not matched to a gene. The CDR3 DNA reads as TGTGCCACCAGCGCGCGGGGGACCCAAGAGACCCAGTACTTC. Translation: CATSARGTQETQYF.

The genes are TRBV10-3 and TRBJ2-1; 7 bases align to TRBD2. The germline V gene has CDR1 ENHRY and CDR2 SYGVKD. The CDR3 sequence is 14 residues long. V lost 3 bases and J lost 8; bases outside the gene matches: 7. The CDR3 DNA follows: TGTGCCATCAGTGAATCGGGGGGAGGCGATGAGCAGTTCTTC. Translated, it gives CAISESGGGDEQFF.

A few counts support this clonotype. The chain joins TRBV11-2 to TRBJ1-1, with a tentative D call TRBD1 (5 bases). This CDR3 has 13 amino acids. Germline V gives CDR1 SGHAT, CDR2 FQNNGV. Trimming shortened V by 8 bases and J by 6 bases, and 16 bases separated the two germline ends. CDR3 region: CASGATAGSEAFF. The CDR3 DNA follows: TGTGCCAGCGGGGCAACGGCAGGGTCTGAAGCTTTCTTT.

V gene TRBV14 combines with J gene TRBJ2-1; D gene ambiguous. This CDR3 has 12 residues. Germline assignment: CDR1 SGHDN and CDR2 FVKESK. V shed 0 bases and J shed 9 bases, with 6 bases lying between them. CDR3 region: CASSQDPREQFF. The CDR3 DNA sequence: TGTGCCAGCAGCCAAGATCCACGTGAGCAGTTCTTC.

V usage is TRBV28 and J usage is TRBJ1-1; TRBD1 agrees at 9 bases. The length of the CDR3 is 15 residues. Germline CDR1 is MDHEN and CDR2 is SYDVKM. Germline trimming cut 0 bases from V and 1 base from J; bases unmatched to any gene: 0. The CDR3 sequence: CASSLWDRGNTEAFF. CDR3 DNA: TGTGCCAGCAGTTTATGGGACAGGGGGAACACTGAAGCTTTCTTT.

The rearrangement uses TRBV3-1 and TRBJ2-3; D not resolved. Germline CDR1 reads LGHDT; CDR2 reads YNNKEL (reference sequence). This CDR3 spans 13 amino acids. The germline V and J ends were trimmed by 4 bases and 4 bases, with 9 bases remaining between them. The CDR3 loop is CASSPPESDTQYF. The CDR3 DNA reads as TGTGCCAGCAGCCCCCCGGAGTCAGATACGCAGTATTTT.

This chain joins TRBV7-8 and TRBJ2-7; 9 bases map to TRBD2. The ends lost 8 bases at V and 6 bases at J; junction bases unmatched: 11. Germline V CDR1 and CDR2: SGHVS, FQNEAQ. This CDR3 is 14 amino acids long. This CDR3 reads CASCGSSGMSEQYF. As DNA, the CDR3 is TGTGCCAGCTGTGGATCTAGCGGGATGAGCGAGCAGTACTTC.

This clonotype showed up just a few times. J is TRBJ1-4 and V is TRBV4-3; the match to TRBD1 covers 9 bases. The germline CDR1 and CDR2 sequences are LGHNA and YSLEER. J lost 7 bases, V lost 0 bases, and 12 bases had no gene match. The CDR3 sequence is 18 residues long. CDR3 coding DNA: TGCGCCAGCAGCCAAGATCTAGTAGGGGACAGGGATCTTGAAAAACTGTTTTTT. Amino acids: CASSQDLVGDRDLEKLFF.

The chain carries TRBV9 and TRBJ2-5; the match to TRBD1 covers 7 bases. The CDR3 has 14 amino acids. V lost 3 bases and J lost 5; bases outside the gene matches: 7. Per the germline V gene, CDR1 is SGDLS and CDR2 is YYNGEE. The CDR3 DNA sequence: TGTGCCAGCAGCGGAGGGGGCAGAGGGGAGACCCAGTACTTC. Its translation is CASSGGGRGETQYF.

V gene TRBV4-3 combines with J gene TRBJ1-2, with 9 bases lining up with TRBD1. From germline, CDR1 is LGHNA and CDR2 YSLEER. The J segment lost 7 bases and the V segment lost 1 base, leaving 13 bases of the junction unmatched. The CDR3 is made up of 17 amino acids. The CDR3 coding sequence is TGCGCCAGCAGCCAAGCCCTCCTACCGGGACAGGGAGGTGGCTACACCTTC. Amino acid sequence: CASSQALLPGQGGGYTF.

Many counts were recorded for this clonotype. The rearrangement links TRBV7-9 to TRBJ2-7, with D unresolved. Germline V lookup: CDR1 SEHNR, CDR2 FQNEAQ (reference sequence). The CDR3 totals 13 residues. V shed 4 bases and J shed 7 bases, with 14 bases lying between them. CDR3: CASSSPPDREQYF. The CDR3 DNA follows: TGTGCCAGCAGCTCCCCGCCGGACCGGGAGCAGTACTTC.

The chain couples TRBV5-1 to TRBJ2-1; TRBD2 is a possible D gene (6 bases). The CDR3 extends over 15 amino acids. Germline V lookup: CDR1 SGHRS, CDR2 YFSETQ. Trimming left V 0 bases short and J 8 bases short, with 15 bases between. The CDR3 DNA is TGCGCCAGCAGCTTGGGGGCCGGGAGTAAAGATGAGCAGTTCTTC. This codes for CASSLGAGSKDEQFF.

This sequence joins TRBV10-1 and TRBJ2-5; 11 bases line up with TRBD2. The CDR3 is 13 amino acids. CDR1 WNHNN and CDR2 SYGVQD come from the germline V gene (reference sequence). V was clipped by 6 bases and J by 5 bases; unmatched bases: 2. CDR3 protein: CASSTSGSETQYF. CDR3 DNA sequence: TGCGCCAGCAGCACTAGCGGGAGCGAGACCCAGTACTTC.

CDR3 nucleotides: TGTGCCAGCAGTTTATCGGGAGGTGGCGGGAGCCCCTGGGGAGATACGCAGTATTTT. It is translated as CASSLSGGGGSPWGDTQYF. The chain employs TRBV27 and TRBJ2-3; 7 nucleotides line up with TRBD2. Germline V gene sequence: CDR1 MNHEY, CDR2 SMNVEV (reference sequence). This CDR3 has 19 amino acids. The V gene end was trimmed by 0 bases and the J gene end by 5 bases; junction bases not matched to a gene: 17.

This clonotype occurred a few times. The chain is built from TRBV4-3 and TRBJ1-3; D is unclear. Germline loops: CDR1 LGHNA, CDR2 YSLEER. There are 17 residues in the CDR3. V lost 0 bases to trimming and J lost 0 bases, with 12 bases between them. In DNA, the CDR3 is TGCGCCAGCAGCCAAGATCTGAGAGGGTACTCTGGAAACACCATATATTTT. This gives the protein CASSQDLRGYSGNTIYF.

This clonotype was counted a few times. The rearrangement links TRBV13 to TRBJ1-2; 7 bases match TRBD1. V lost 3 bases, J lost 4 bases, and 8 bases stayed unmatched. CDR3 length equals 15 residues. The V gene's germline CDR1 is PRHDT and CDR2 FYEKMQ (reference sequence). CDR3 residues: CASSFGTDKFYGYTF. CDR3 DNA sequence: TGTGCCAGCAGCTTCGGGACAGATAAATTCTATGGCTACACCTTC.

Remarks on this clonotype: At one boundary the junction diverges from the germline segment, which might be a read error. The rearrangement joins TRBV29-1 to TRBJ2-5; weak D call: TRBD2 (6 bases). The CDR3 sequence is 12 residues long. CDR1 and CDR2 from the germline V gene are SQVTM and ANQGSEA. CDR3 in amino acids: CSAGVPKEAQYF. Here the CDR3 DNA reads TGCAGCGCGGGGGTTCCAAAAGAGGCCCAGTACTTC.

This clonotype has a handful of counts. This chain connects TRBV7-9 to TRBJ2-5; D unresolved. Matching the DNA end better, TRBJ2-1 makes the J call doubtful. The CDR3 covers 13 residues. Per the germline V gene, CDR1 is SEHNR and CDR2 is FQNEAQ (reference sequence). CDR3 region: CASSQTPLDEQFF. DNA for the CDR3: TGTGCCAGCAGCCAAACCCCCCTGGATGAGCAGTTCTTC.

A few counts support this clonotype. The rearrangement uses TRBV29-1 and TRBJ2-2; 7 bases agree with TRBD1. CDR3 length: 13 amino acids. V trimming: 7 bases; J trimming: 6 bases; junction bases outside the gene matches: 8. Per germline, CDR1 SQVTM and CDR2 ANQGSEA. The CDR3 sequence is CSARQGRAGELFF. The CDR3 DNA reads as TGCAGCGCTAGACAGGGTAGGGCCGGGGAGCTGTTTTTT.

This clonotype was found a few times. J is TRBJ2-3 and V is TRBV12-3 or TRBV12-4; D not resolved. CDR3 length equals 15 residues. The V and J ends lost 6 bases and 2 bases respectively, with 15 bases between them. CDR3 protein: CASSHSSAHTDTQYF. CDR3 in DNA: TGTGCCAGCAGCCATAGCTCAGCGCACACAGATACGCAGTATTTT.

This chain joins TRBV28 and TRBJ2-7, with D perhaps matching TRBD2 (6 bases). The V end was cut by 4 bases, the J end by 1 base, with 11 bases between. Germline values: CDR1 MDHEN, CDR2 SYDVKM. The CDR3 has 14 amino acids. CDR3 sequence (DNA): TGTGCCAGCAGTTACGGGGACTTTTCCTACGAGCAGTACTTC. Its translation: CASSYGDFSYEQYF.

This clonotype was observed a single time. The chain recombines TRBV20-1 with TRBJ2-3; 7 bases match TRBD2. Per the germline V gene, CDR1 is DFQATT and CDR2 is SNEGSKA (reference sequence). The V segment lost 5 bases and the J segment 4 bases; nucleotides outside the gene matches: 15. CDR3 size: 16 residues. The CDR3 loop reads CSAGGLSGVEADTQYF. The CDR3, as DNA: TGCAGTGCTGGAGGCCTCAGCGGGGTGGAAGCAGATACGCAGTATTTT.

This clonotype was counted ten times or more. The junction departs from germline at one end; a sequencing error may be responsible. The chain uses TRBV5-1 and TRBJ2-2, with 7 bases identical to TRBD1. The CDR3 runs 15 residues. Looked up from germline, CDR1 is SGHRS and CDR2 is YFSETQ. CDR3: CASSLRTGNTGELFF. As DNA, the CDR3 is TGTGCCAGCAGTTTAAGGACAGGCAACACCGGGGAGCTGTTTTTT.

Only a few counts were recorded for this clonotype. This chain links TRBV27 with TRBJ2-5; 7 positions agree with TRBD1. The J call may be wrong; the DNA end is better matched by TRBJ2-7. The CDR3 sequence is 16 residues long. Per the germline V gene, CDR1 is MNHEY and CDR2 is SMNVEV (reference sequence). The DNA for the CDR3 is TGTGCCAGCAGCCAACAGGGGCCCCCCAGCTCCTACGAGCAGTACTTC. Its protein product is CASSQQGPPSSYEQYF.

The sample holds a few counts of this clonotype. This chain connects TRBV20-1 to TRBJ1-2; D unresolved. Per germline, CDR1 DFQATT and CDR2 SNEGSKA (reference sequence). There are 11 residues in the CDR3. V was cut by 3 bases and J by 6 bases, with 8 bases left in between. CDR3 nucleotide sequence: TGCAGTGCTAGGTCGATGGATGGCTACACCTTC. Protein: CSARSMDGYTF.

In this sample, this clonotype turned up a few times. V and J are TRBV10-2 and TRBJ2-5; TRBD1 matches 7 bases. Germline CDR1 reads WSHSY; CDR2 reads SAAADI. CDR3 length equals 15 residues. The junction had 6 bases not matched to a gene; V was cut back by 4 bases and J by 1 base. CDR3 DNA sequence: TGCGCCAGCAGTGTTGACAGGGTCGGCCAAGAGACCCAGTACTTC. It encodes CASSVDRVGQETQYF.

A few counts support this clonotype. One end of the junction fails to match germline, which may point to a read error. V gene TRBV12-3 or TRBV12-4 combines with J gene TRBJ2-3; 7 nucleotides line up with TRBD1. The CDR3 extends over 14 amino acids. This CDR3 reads CASSMTGFADTQYF. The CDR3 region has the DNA TGTGCCAGCAGTATGACAGGGTTCGCAGATACACAGTATTTT.

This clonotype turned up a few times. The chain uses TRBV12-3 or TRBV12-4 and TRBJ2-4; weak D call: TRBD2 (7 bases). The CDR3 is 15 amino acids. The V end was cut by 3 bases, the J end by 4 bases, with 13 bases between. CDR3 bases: TGTGCCAGCAGTTTCTTGGGGGGGCCTAAAAACATTCAGTACTTC. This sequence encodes CASSFLGGPKNIQYF.

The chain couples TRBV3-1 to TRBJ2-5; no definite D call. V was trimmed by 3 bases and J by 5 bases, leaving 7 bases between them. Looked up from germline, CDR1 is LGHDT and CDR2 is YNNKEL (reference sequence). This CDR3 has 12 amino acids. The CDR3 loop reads CASSHSSETQYF. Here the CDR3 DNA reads TGTGCCAGCAGCCACAGCTCGGAGACCCAGTACTTC.

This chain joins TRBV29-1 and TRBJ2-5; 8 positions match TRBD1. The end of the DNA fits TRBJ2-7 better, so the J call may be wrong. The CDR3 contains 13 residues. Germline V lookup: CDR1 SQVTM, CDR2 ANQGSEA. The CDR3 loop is CSVGQGKGYEQYF. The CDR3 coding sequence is TGCAGCGTAGGACAGGGAAAGGGGTACGAGCAGTACTTC.